The source of this T cell receptor beta chain is a study of post-analysis software for immune sequencing data. Study observations and caveats: Under F measure analysis, samples from one preparation batch co-clustered strongly. Patients with multiple sclerosis recorded significantly lower normalized Chao1 diversity than controls, the study found. Patients showed TRBV5-6, TRBV5-1 and TRBV20-1 among a few TRBV segments more frequent than in controls.

In the case of this clonotype: Its target is not known.

The CDR3 consists of 16 residues. TCR beta libraries were prepared from cDNA with unique molecular identifiers. From the PCR reads, TCRdb called clonotypes with MiXCR, one entry per CDR3 protein. The data show 650,000 to 900,000 distinct CDR3 sequences, roughly 50% seen once. The source material was blood. V and J are TRBV21-1 and TRBJ2-1; TRBD2 is the table's D call and was not checked against the DNA. TRBV21-1 constitutes a pseudogene. This receptor was taken from a girl aged 10 to 17 with multiple sclerosis. The CDR3 DNA sequence: TGTGCCAGCAGCAATCCGGGCGGGAGGGCATACAATGAGCAGTTCTTC. Translated: CASSNPGGRAYNEQFF.